These 23 T cell receptor beta chains were sequenced from one sample in a study of blood T cell repertoires in COVID-19. Sequenced by immunoSEQ multiplex PCR; TCRdb stores in-frame clones only, minus some. The sample includes about 200,000 clones, 70% to 90% of them seen just once. The sample was peripheral blood. These receptors were taken from a woman aged 80 or over with acute or convalescent COVID-19.

This sequence joins TRBV6-6 and TRBJ2-2, with a weak D call TRBD1 (5 bases). The CDR3 has 15 residues. Germline CDR1 reads MNHNY; CDR2 reads SVGAGI (reference sequence). With 0 bases removed from V and 5 bases from J, the gap between germline ends came to 10 bases. CDR3 amino acids: CASSYSMQGTGELFF. CDR3 coding DNA: TGTGCCAGCAGTTACTCGATGCAGGGTACCGGGGAGCTGTTTTTT.

The chain recombines TRBV3-1 (or the pseudogene TRBV3-2) with TRBJ2-1, with 12 nucleotides matching TRBD2. J was trimmed by 10 bases and V by 3 bases; bases with no gene match: 10. Germline V gene lookup returns CDR1 LGHDT and CDR2 YNNKEL (reference sequence). The CDR3 runs to 16 residues. CDR3: CASSHIPGLAGSEQFF. CDR3 DNA: TGTGCCAGCAGCCACATCCCCGGACTAGCGGGATCCGAGCAGTTCTTC.

The rearrangement links TRBV18 to TRBJ2-3; TRBD1 matches 9 bases. J lost 2 bases, V lost 3 bases, and 6 bases had no gene match. The CDR3 sequence is 16 residues long. CDR1 and CDR2 (germline): KGHSH, LQKENI. For the CDR3, the DNA is TGTGCCAGCTCACCGAGGACAGGGGTCTACACAGATACGCAGTATTTT. The encoded protein is CASSPRTGVYTDTQYF.

The chain recombines TRBV3-1 (or the pseudogene TRBV3-2) with TRBJ1-1, with D uncertain. CDR1 LGHDT and CDR2 YNNKEL come from the germline V gene (reference sequence). V lost 5 bases, J lost 0 bases, and 4 bases lay in between. This CDR3 has 12 residues. CDR3 in amino acids: CASSWLNTEAFF. CDR3 sequence (DNA): TGTGCCAGCAGCTGGCTGAACACTGAAGCTTTCTTT.

Regarding this clone: In the same sample, other DNA sequences code for this CDR3. V is TRBV3-1 (or the pseudogene TRBV3-2) and J is TRBJ1-6; maybe TRBD1 (6 bases). Germline V CDR1 and CDR2: LGHDT, YNNKEL (reference sequence). Trimming took off 1 base at V and 10 bases at J, with 11 bases between the two ends. There are 14 residues in the CDR3. The CDR3 DNA is TGTGCCAGCAGCCAAGTGTTAAGGGGGTCACCCCTCCACTTT. It is translated as CASSQVLRGSPLHF.

The chain carries TRBV7-2 and TRBJ2-4; 10 bases align to TRBD1. J lost 6 bases, V lost 5 bases, and 4 bases had no gene match. This CDR3 has 14 residues. CDR1 is SGHTA and CDR2 is FQGNSA in the germline V gene. DNA for the CDR3: TGTGCCAGCAGCAACCGGGACAGGGGAAACATTCAGTACTTC. Amino acid sequence: CASSNRDRGNIQYF.

The rearrangement links TRBV20-1 to TRBJ2-3; 10 bases are shared with TRBD2. The CDR3 consists of 15 residues. Germline V gene data show CDR1 as DFQATT and CDR2 as SNEGSKA (reference sequence). V lost 3 bases and J lost 2; bases outside the gene matches: 5. CDR3 region: CSASWLAGATDTQYF. DNA for the CDR3: TGCAGTGCTAGTTGGCTAGCGGGAGCCACAGATACGCAGTATTTT.

This clone occurred once. The chain has TRBV7-2 and TRBJ2-1; D is undetermined. The germline gives CDR1 SGHTA, CDR2 FQGNSA. Trimming pared 6 bases from V and 7 bases from J, leaving 13 bases between. The CDR3 runs 13 residues. The CDR3 sequence: CASSSAAGNEQFF. The CDR3 nucleotides read TGTGCCAGCAGTTCCGCGGCCGGGAATGAGCAGTTCTTC.

This chain uses TRBV11-2 with TRBJ1-5, with a tentative D call TRBD1 (5 bases). Trimming cost V 2 bases and J 2 bases, with 10 bases left between them. The CDR3 is 15 residues long. Looked up from germline, CDR1 is SGHAT and CDR2 is FQNNGV. For the CDR3, the DNA is TGTGCCAGCAGCTTAAGAGTAGGGGGCAATCAGCCCCAGCATTTT. This gives the protein CASSLRVGGNQPQHF.

The chain recombines TRBV28 with TRBJ2-3; the match to TRBD1 covers 8 bases. The CDR3 spans 17 residues. Unmatched junction bases numbered 12, after V lost 5 bases and J lost 2 bases. Germline V gene data show CDR1 as MDHEN and CDR2 as SYDVKM. Here the CDR3 reads CASSLRDRTPSTDTQYF. CDR3 bases: TGTGCCAGCAGTCTCCGGGACAGGACCCCATCCACAGATACGCAGTATTTT. Based on the CDR3 plus reference TRBV28 and TRBJ2-3, the full variable domain is DVKVTQSSRYLVKRTGEKVFLECVQDMDHENMFWYRQDPGLGLRLIYFSYDVKMKEKGDIPEGYSVSREKKERFSLILESASTNQTSMYLCASSLRDRTPSTDTQYFGPGTRLTVL.

The rearrangement links TRBV29-1 to TRBJ2-7, with 13 bases lining up with TRBD2. This CDR3 has 14 amino acids. After removal of 4 bases from V and 2 bases from J, the junction contained 2 bases not matched to a gene. Germline lookup yields CDR1 SQVTM and CDR2 ANQGSEA. The CDR3 here is CSVGGLAGPYEQYF. The CDR3 DNA reads as TGCAGCGTTGGGGGACTAGCGGGGCCCTACGAGCAGTACTTC.

The V gene is TRBV10-1, the J gene TRBJ1-5; D perhaps matches TRBD1 (5 bases). CDR1 and CDR2 (germline): WNHNN, SYGVQD (reference sequence). V gave up 5 bases and J gave up 4 bases, with 15 bases separating them. The CDR3 length is 15 residues. The CDR3 region is CASSSQGKGNQPQHF. CDR3 bases: TGCGCCAGCAGTTCTCAGGGAAAGGGAAATCAGCCCCAGCATTTT.

The chain employs TRBV12-3 or TRBV12-4 and TRBJ1-3, with D maybe TRBD1 (6 bases). CDR3 length: 11 amino acids. V dropped 3 bases and J dropped 15 bases, with 12 bases sitting between them. This chain's CDR3 is CASSFGGSGYF. The CDR3 DNA is TGTGCCAGCAGTTTTGGGGGCAGTGGATATTTT.

The gene calls are TRBV5-1 and TRBJ2-1, with 15 bases lining up with TRBD2. The CDR3 loop spans 16 amino acids. Germline CDR1 is SGHRS and CDR2 is YFSETQ. The V segment lost 3 bases and the J segment 5 bases; nucleotides outside the gene matches: 3. The CDR3 DNA sequence: TGCGCCAGCAGCTGGGGACTAGCGGGAGGTGACAATGAGCAGTTCTTC. This sequence encodes CASSWGLAGGDNEQFF. Supplemented by reference TRBV5-1 and TRBJ2-1, the full variable domain reads KAGVTQTPRYLIKTRGQQVTLSCSPISGHRSVSWYQQTPGQGLQFLFEYFSETQRNKGNFPGRFSGRQFSNSRSEMNVSTLELGDSALYLCASSWGLAGGDNEQFFGPGTRLTVL.

Here the CDR3 reads CASSLVYGYYEQYF. DNA for the CDR3: TGTGCCAGCAGCTTAGTTTACGGGTACTACGAGCAGTACTTC. The V gene is TRBV7-2, the J gene TRBJ2-7; D is unclear. Germline V gene data show CDR1 as SGHTA and CDR2 as FQGNSA. The CDR3 has 14 residues. V dropped 1 base and J dropped 3 bases, with 10 bases sitting between them.

V and J are TRBV6-6 and TRBJ2-5, with unresolved D. Trimming shortened V by 8 bases and J by 5 bases, and 12 bases separated the two germline ends. The germline V gene encodes CDR1 MNHNY and CDR2 SVGAGI (reference sequence). The CDR3 runs to 12 residues. Here the CDR3 DNA reads TGTGCCAGCGAGGCGGCTCCCGAGACCCAGTACTTC. As protein: CASEAAPETQYF.

The chain joins TRBV6-1 to TRBJ1-1; 8 positions match TRBD1. The CDR3 consists of 13 residues. CDR1 is MNHNS, CDR2 SASEGT, per germline. Trimming cost V 8 bases and J 2 bases; bases outside gene matches: 4. The CDR3 region is CASEQGGNTEAFF. The CDR3 nucleotides are TGTGCCAGCGAACAGGGGGGTAACACTGAAGCTTTCTTT.

The rearrangement uses TRBV11-2 and TRBJ1-3; a weak D match, TRBD1 (5 bases). CDR1 is SGHAT and CDR2 is FQNNGV in the germline V gene. V lost 0 bases and J lost 7, with 10 bases in between. This CDR3 has 14 amino acids. CDR3: CASSLDRGENTIYF. The CDR3, as DNA: TGTGCCAGCAGCTTAGATCGGGGGGAGAACACCATATATTTT.

The chain uses TRBV5-1 and TRBJ2-1; 7 nucleotides align to TRBD2. V lost 7 bases, J lost 4 bases, and 11 bases stayed unmatched. This CDR3 is 15 amino acids long. Germline values: CDR1 SGHRS, CDR2 YFSETQ. As DNA, the CDR3 is TGCGCCAGCTGTGTAGGACTAGGGAGGTACAATGAGCAGTTCTTC. The encoded protein is CASCVGLGRYNEQFF.

The chain joins TRBV7-9 to TRBJ2-5; possible D gene TRBD2, 6 bases. V lost 1 base and J lost 1, with 13 bases in between. Germline CDR1 reads SEHNR; CDR2 reads FQNEAQ (reference sequence). CDR3 length: 16 amino acids. This CDR3 reads CASSLERGTGQETQYF. The CDR3 DNA reads TGTGCCAGCAGCTTAGAAAGAGGGACTGGCCAAGAGACCCAGTACTTC.

This clone was seen more than once but under ten times. V usage is TRBV29-1 and J usage is TRBJ2-1; 14 bases fit TRBD2. The CDR3 sequence is 16 residues long. Germline CDR1 SQVTM, CDR2 ANQGSEA. Trimming cost V 6 bases and J 0 bases; bases outside gene matches: 4. The DNA of the CDR3 is TGCAGCGTGGGGACTAGCGGGAGTATCTCCTACAATGAGCAGTTCTTC. Residues: CSVGTSGSISYNEQFF.

This chain connects TRBV27 to TRBJ2-1, with TRBD2 as a possible D gene (5 bases). This CDR3 is built from 15 residues. Germline CDR1 is MNHEY and CDR2 is SMNVEV (reference sequence). V was clipped by 4 bases and J by 8 bases, with 18 bases between them. CDR3 amino acids: CASSSPSGRGHEQFF. The CDR3, as DNA: TGTGCCAGCAGTTCTCCCAGCGGAAGAGGCCATGAGCAGTTCTTC.

J is TRBJ2-2 and V is TRBV27; 7 nucleotides align to TRBD1. The germline CDR1 and CDR2 sequences are MNHEY and SMNVEV (reference sequence). The CDR3 extends over 18 amino acids. The V segment lost 6 bases and the J segment 2 bases; nucleotides outside the gene matches: 15. DNA of the CDR3: TGTGCCAGCAGCCGCCTTAGGACAGGCCAAATAAACACCGGGGAGCTGTTTTTT. Amino acid sequence: CASSRLRTGQINTGELFF.